The subject of this entry is one T cell receptor (beta chain). These data come from a study of blood T cell repertoires in COVID-19. In the study overall: Samples representing acute and convalescent COVID-19 were sourced from the United States, Italy and Spain.

Original analysis: Using reference gene primer amplification, nucleated cell counts were estimated. Sequencing used immunoSEQ multiplex PCR; TCRdb keeps in-frame clones, though not all of them. Clone size and V and J calls were adopted from that table, with D and trimming inferred from the DNA. The sample records approximately 58,000 clones, about 93% being singletons. Sequencing used peripheral blood. This sequence was found in a woman older than 75 with active COVID-19.

CDR3: CASSQDPSRGPDTIYF. CDR3 sequence (DNA): TGTGCCAGCAGCCAAGATCCTTCCAGGGGGCCGGACACCATATATTTT. V gene TRBV4-2 combines with J gene TRBJ1-3; 8 nucleotides align to TRBD1. The V and J ends lost 0 bases and 8 bases, in that order; junction bases with no gene match: 9. The CDR3 is 16 amino acids. CDR1 and CDR2 (germline): LGHNA, YNFKEQ.